Shown below are 20 T cell receptor beta chains from a single sample sequenced in a study of control samples from healthy donors and cancer patients. Some clones are missing from TCRdb's copy, which holds only in-frame ones; the method was immunoSEQ multiplex PCR. The sample has roughly 150,000 clones, about 94% seen once. The specimen was blood. Every receptor here comes from a woman between 25 and 40 years old in good health.

Only one count was recorded for this clone. The chain couples TRBV28 to TRBJ2-7; 8 nucleotides line up with TRBD2. The CDR3 runs 15 residues. The trim removed 3 bases at V and 2 bases at J, leaving 6 bases unmatched. Germline CDR1 and CDR2: MDHEN and SYDVKM. The chain's CDR3 is CASSFSAGVPYEQYF. The CDR3 DNA is TGTGCCAGCAGTTTTTCAGCGGGAGTCCCCTACGAGCAGTACTTC.

This clone was recorded once. The chain carries TRBV5-4 and TRBJ1-2, with a weak D call TRBD1 (6 bases). V was cut by 5 bases and J by 3 bases, with 20 bases left in between. This CDR3 is built from 16 residues. Germline assignment: CDR1 SGHNT and CDR2 YYREEE (reference sequence). The DNA for the CDR3 is TGTGCCAGCAGTGGGGGGACACCACTTGCCTACTATGGCTACACCTTC. It yields the protein CASSGGTPLAYYGYTF.

J is TRBJ2-1 and V is TRBV27; D may be TRBD2 (6 bases). The CDR3 spans 15 residues. Deletions cut 5 bases from V and 5 bases from J, with 16 bases between. The germline gives CDR1 MNHEY, CDR2 SMNVEV (reference sequence). The CDR3, as DNA: TGTGCCAGCAGTCCTTTGGGAGGCAACCACAATGAGCAGTTCTTC. Protein product: CASSPLGGNHNEQFF.

This chain links TRBV27 with TRBJ2-1, with D unclear. Per germline, CDR1 MNHEY and CDR2 SMNVEV (reference sequence). V lost 6 bases and J lost 7, with 10 bases in between. The CDR3 covers 12 residues. This chain's CDR3 is CASSQTRNEQFF. The CDR3 bases are TGTGCCAGCAGCCAGACTCGGAATGAGCAGTTCTTC.

The genes are TRBV3-1 (or the pseudogene TRBV3-2) and TRBJ2-4; unclear D gene. CDR3 length: 14 amino acids. Germline-derived CDR1 and CDR2 are LGHDT and YNNKEL (reference sequence). Trimming pared 2 bases from V and 2 bases from J, leaving 7 bases between. CDR3 sequence reads: CASSQSDSKNIQYF. The DNA of the CDR3 is TGTGCCAGCAGCCAATCAGATTCCAAAAACATTCAGTACTTC.

This chain links TRBV5-6 with TRBJ1-1; the D gene is possibly TRBD1 (5 bases). CDR1 SGHDT and CDR2 YYEEEE come from the germline V gene. Trimming stripped 6 bases from V and 1 base from J, with 13 bases between. CDR3 length equals 14 residues. This CDR3 reads CASKTGHPNTEAFF. In nucleotides, the CDR3 is TGTGCCAGCAAGACTGGACATCCGAACACTGAAGCTTTCTTT.

The chain carries TRBV10-3 and TRBJ2-1, with D possibly being TRBD2 (5 bases). The CDR3 loop spans 14 amino acids. The germline gives CDR1 ENHRY, CDR2 SYGVKD. V gave up 6 bases and J gave up 1 base, with 10 bases separating them. The DNA for the CDR3 is TGTGCCATCAGACTAGAGCTATCCTACAATGAGCAGTTCTTC. This translates into CAIRLELSYNEQFF.

The genes are TRBV28 and TRBJ1-2; D perhaps matches TRBD1 (6 bases). In germline, CDR1 is MDHEN, CDR2 SYDVKM. V shed 4 bases and J shed 5 bases, with 14 bases lying between them. The CDR3 loop spans 14 amino acids. For the CDR3, the DNA is TGTGCCAGCAGTTCCCCAGGGGTAGGGTATGGCTACACCTTC. Its translation is CASSSPGVGYGYTF.

The genes are TRBV27 and TRBJ2-1; 8 bases align to TRBD2. With V trimmed by 2 bases and J by 5 bases, 5 bases remained unmatched. Germline V gene data show CDR1 as MNHEY and CDR2 as SMNVEV (reference sequence). The CDR3 sequence is 15 residues long. DNA for the CDR3: TGTGCCAGCAGTTTAGTAATAGCGGGGAACAATGAGCAGTTCTTC. Translating gives CASSLVIAGNNEQFF.

This chain links TRBV19 with TRBJ2-1, with TRBD2 identical over 10 bases. J was trimmed by 5 bases and V by 5 bases; bases with no gene match: 6. There are 15 residues in the CDR3. Germline values: CDR1 LNHDA, CDR2 SQIVND (reference sequence). CDR3 in DNA: TGTGCCAGTAGTTCCCGGACTAGCGGCCACAATGAGCAGTTCTTC. Translating gives CASSSRTSGHNEQFF.

V is TRBV10-3 and J is TRBJ2-6; perhaps TRBD1 as D (6 bases). There are 18 residues in the CDR3. The V end was cut by 1 base, the J end by 0 bases, with 13 bases between. In germline, CDR1 is ENHRY, CDR2 SYGVKD. The CDR3: CAISEFRTESSGANVLTF. CDR3 sequence (DNA): TGTGCCATCAGTGAGTTCAGGACAGAGAGCTCTGGGGCCAACGTCCTGACTTTC.

V is TRBV6-5 and J is TRBJ2-7; perhaps TRBD2 as D (5 bases). This CDR3 spans 11 amino acids. The germline V and J ends were trimmed by 4 bases and 6 bases, with 7 bases remaining between them. CDR1 and CDR2 (germline): MNHEY, SVGAGI. The CDR3 sequence is CASSSGIEQYF. In DNA, the CDR3 is TGTGCCAGCAGTTCCGGGATCGAGCAGTACTTC.

The chain couples TRBV7-2 to TRBJ2-2, with a tentative D call TRBD2 (6 bases). Trimming removed 5 bases from V and 0 bases from J, with 13 bases in between. The CDR3 loop spans 16 amino acids. From germline, CDR1 is SGHTA and CDR2 FQGNSA. CDR3 DNA: TGTGCCAGCAGCCTTACGACTAGTGCGAACACCGGGGAGCTGTTTTTT. This encodes CASSLTTSANTGELFF.

The CDR3 DNA follows: TGTGCCAGCAGTGGGACGATCAATGAGCAGTTCTTC. As protein: CASSGTINEQFF. The V call is TRBV9, the J call TRBJ2-1; D may be TRBD1 or TRBD2 (5 bases each). V shed 5 bases and J shed 6 bases, with 9 bases lying between them. Germline values: CDR1 SGDLS, CDR2 YYNGEE. The CDR3 extends over 12 amino acids. Full variable domain (remainder filled in from reference TRBV9 and TRBJ2-1): DSGVTQTPKHLITATGQRVTLRCSPRSGDLSVYWYQQSLDQGLQFLIQYYNGEERAKGNILERFSAQQFPDLHSELNLSSLELGDSALYFCASSGTINEQFFGPGTRLTVL.

The chain links TRBV27 to TRBJ1-4; D unresolved. From germline, CDR1 is MNHEY and CDR2 SMNVEV (reference sequence). V was trimmed by 0 bases and J by 7 bases, leaving 15 bases between them. The CDR3 has 16 residues. The CDR3 coding sequence is TGTGCCAGCAGTTTATCAGTCGGACCAGCCATTGAAAAACTGTTTTTT. Its translation is CASSLSVGPAIEKLFF.

The chain links TRBV9 to TRBJ2-1; weak D call: TRBD1 (5 bases). Germline assignment: CDR1 SGDLS and CDR2 YYNGEE. The V and J ends lost 0 bases and 4 bases respectively, with 8 bases between them. The CDR3 is made up of 14 amino acids. CDR3 sequence: CASSVAGAYNEQFF. The CDR3 DNA sequence: TGTGCCAGCAGCGTAGCTGGGGCATACAATGAGCAGTTCTTC.

V gene TRBV27 combines with J gene TRBJ1-2; 7 bases are shared with TRBD1. V trimming: 8 bases; J trimming: 4 bases; junction bases outside the gene matches: 4. The germline CDR1 and CDR2 sequences are MNHEY and SMNVEV (reference sequence). The CDR3 contains 12 residues. This CDR3 is CASRDSSYGYTF. CDR3 DNA sequence: TGTGCCAGCCGGGACAGTTCCTATGGCTACACCTTC.

The chain employs TRBV7-9 and TRBJ2-1; 13 bases map to TRBD2. The CDR3 loop spans 15 amino acids. After removal of 3 bases from V and 7 bases from J, the junction contained 3 bases not matched to a gene. The germline V gene has CDR1 SEHNR and CDR2 FQNEAQ (reference sequence). CDR3 sequence reads: CASSFQLAGGNEQFF. CDR3 nucleotides: TGTGCCAGCAGCTTTCAACTAGCGGGGGGGAATGAGCAGTTCTTC. Together with reference TRBV7-9 and TRBJ2-1, the CDR3 gives the full variable domain: DTGVSQNPRHKITKRGQNVTFRCDPISEHNRLYWYRQTLGQGPEFLTYFQNEAQLEKSRLLSDRFSAERPKGSFSTLEIQRTEQGDSAMYLCASSFQLAGGNEQFFGPGTRLTVL.

The V call is TRBV19, the J call TRBJ2-1; tentative D call: TRBD2 (6 bases). The V and J ends lost 8 bases and 8 bases respectively, with 16 bases between them. Germline V gene data show CDR1 as LNHDA and CDR2 as SQIVND (reference sequence). The CDR3 length is 13 residues. The CDR3 DNA reads as TGTGCCAGTCACCTGGGGGGTATGCATGAGCAGTTCTTC. Translating it yields CASHLGGMHEQFF.

The rearrangement uses TRBV5-6 and TRBJ1-1; D perhaps matches TRBD1 (5 bases). V lost 4 bases, J lost 0 bases, and 10 bases lay in between. Germline lookup yields CDR1 SGHDT and CDR2 YYEEEE. CDR3 length: 14 residues. The CDR3 bases are TGTGCCAGCAGCCTAGGGGCGATGAACACTGAAGCTTTCTTT. It yields the protein CASSLGAMNTEAFF.